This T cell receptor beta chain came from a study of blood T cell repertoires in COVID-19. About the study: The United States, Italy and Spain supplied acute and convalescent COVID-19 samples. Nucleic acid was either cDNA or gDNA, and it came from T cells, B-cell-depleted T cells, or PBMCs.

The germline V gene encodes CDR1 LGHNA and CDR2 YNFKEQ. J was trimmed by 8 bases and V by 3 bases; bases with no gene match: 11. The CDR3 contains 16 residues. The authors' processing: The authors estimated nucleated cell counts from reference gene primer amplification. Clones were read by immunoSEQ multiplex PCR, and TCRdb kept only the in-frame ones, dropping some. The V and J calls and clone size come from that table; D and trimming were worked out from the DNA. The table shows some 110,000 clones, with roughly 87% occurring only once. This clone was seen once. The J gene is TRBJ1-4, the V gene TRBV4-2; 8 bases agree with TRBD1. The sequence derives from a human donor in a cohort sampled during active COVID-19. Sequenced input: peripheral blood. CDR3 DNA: TGTGCCAGCAGCCAGGAACCCAGGGGGCAAGGGGAAAAACTGTTTTTT. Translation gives CASSQEPRGQGEKLFF.